Following are 14 T cell receptor beta chains from one sample sequenced in a study of T-cell memory formation after mild COVID-19. One entry per CDR3 protein results from TCRdb running MiXCR on the 5' RACE reads. Of 200,000 to 250,000 distinct CDR3 sequences listed, 9.4% are singletons. The sequencing sample was made of PBMCs or a T cell subset sorted from them (not recorded which). These receptors were taken from a man aged 18-30 years who had mild COVID-19 (a few samples of this study predate the infection). Cell type and time point are not known.

The table lists this clonotype with a few counts. The chain has TRBV6-5 and TRBJ2-2; the D is unclear. The CDR3 loop spans 14 amino acids. CDR1 is MNHEY and CDR2 is SVGAGI in the germline V gene. With 5 bases removed from V and 0 bases from J, the gap between germline ends came to 7 bases. Here the CDR3 reads CASSETANTGELFF. The CDR3, as DNA: TGTGCCAGCAGTGAGACTGCGAACACCGGGGAGCTGTTTTTT.

This clonotype was counted between two and nine times. V gene TRBV6-6 combines with J gene TRBJ1-6; no definite D call. CDR1 is MNHNY, CDR2 SVGAGI, per germline (reference sequence). The length of the CDR3 is 18 residues. Trimming took 3 bases from V and 0 from J, leaving 15 bases between them. This CDR3 reads CASSYQEWESSYNSPLHF. The CDR3 bases are TGTGCCAGCAGTTATCAGGAATGGGAGAGCTCCTATAATTCACCCCTCCACTTT.

This clonotype was found a few times. The gene calls are TRBV2 and TRBJ2-1, with a tentative D call TRBD1 (5 bases). In germline, CDR1 is SNHLY, CDR2 FYNNEI. The CDR3 covers 14 residues. V lost 4 bases and J lost 4, with 11 bases in between. CDR3 in amino acids: CASSGDRRYNEQFF. CDR3 bases: TGTGCCAGCAGTGGAGACAGACGTTACAATGAGCAGTTCTTC.

This sequence joins TRBV21-1 and TRBJ2-1; the DNA was not compared with TRBD2, the D call given in the table. TRBV21-1 is classified as a pseudogene. This CDR3 has 15 residues. CDR3 loop: CASSKDIREGNEQFF. CDR3 nucleotides: TGTGCCAGCAGCAAAGACATCAGGGAGGGAAATGAGCAGTTCTTC.

This clonotype was seen a few times. The rearrangement uses TRBV20-1 and TRBJ2-7, with D perhaps being TRBD1 or TRBD2 (6 bases each). The germline CDR1 and CDR2 sequences are DFQATT and SNEGSKA (reference sequence). V shed 3 bases and J shed 6 bases, with 18 bases lying between them. The CDR3 length is 14 residues. The CDR3: CSARRTAGPGEQYF. For the CDR3, the DNA is TGCAGTGCTAGGAGGACAGCGGGCCCGGGCGAGCAGTACTTC.

V usage is TRBV5-5 and J usage is TRBJ2-1; perhaps TRBD2 as D (5 bases). The germline gives CDR1 SGHKS, CDR2 YYEKEE (reference sequence). Trimming shortened V by 4 bases and J by 0 bases, and 11 bases separated the two germline ends. The CDR3 consists of 15 residues. CDR3 sequence: CASSPPGFSYNEQFF. Written as DNA, the CDR3 is TGTGCCAGCAGCCCCCCGGGGTTCTCCTACAATGAGCAGTTCTTC. Full variable domain (remainder filled in from reference TRBV5-5 and TRBJ2-1): DAGVTQSPTHLIKTRGQQVTLRCSPISGHKSVSWYQQVLGQGPQFIFQYYEKEERGRGNFPDRFSARQFPNYSSELNVNALLLGDSALYLCASSPPGFSYNEQFFGPGTRLTVL.

A few counts support this clonotype. In DNA, the CDR3 is TGTGCCAGCAGCTCCCACACAGGGTCGCACACCGGGGAGCTGTTTTTT. Translated, it gives CASSSHTGSHTGELFF. The chain recombines TRBV7-9 with TRBJ2-2; tentative D call: TRBD1 (6 bases). This CDR3 comprises 16 residues. Trimming pared 4 bases from V and 3 bases from J, leaving 15 bases between. CDR1 SEHNR and CDR2 FQNEAQ come from the germline V gene (reference sequence).

Turning to this clonotype: This may arise from a read error, as a much more abundant clone is one base away. The V call is TRBV6-2 or TRBV6-3, the J call TRBJ1-5; 7 bases line up with TRBD1. Germline CDR1 reads MNHEY; CDR2 reads SVGEGT. J was trimmed by 4 bases and V by 5 bases; bases with no gene match: 2. CDR3 length: 13 amino acids. Here the CDR3 DNA reads TGTGCCAGCAGTGAACAGGGGAATCAGCCCCAGCATTTT. The encoded protein is CASSEQGNQPQHF.

There are a few counts of this clonotype. The CDR3 DNA reads TGTGCCAGCAGCCAAGCAACCAATGAGCAGTTCTTC. As protein: CASSQATNEQFF. The chain joins TRBV3-1 to TRBJ2-1; D is uncertain. CDR3 length equals 12 residues. V was cut by 1 base and J by 6 bases, with 4 bases left in between. CDR1 and CDR2 from the germline V gene are LGHDT and YNNKEL (reference sequence).

The genes are TRBV20-1 and TRBJ2-3, with D unclear. CDR3 length equals 13 residues. The germline CDR1 and CDR2 sequences are DFQATT and SNEGSKA (reference sequence). V was cut by 6 bases and J by 0 bases, with 10 bases left in between. CDR3 region: CSAPPDSTDTQYF. The CDR3 DNA follows: TGCAGTGCCCCCCCCGATAGCACAGATACGCAGTATTTT.

Worth noting for this clonotype: This may arise from a read error, as a much more abundant clone is one base away. The chain has TRBV5-1 and TRBJ2-3, with D perhaps given as TRBD1 or TRBD2 (5 bases each). Trimming stripped 3 bases from V and 2 bases from J, with 16 bases between. The CDR3 length is 16 residues. Germline V gene lookup returns CDR1 SGHRS and CDR2 YFSETQ. CDR3 nucleotide sequence: TGCGCCAGCAGCTGGGATGGCAGGGACCCCACAGATACGCAGTATTTT. Residues: CASSWDGRDPTDTQYF.

The CDR3 loop reads CATSESGGYAEAFF. CDR3 sequence (DNA): TGTGCCACCAGTGAATCAGGGGGCTACGCTGAAGCTTTCTTT. This sequence joins TRBV24-1 and TRBJ1-1, with TRBD1 matching 8 bases. From germline, CDR1 is KGHDR and CDR2 SFDVKD. The CDR3 contains 14 residues. J gave up 6 bases and V 4 bases, and 6 bases lay outside the gene matches.

This clonotype was counted at least ten times. The V and J genes are TRBV11-2 and TRBJ2-2; D not certain. Trimming pared 7 bases from V and 9 bases from J, leaving 18 bases between. Germline values: CDR1 SGHAT, CDR2 FQNNGV. This CDR3 is built from 14 residues. The chain's CDR3 is CASTNPAPYRELFF. CDR3 sequence (DNA): TGTGCCAGCACCAACCCAGCCCCGTACCGGGAGCTGTTTTTT.

This clonotype was counted many times. This chain joins TRBV29-1 and TRBJ2-2; TRBD2 agrees at 12 bases. The CDR3 has 15 amino acids. Germline lookup yields CDR1 SQVTM and CDR2 ANQGSEA. Trimming removed 6 bases from V and 6 bases from J; junction bases left unmatched: 8. The CDR3: CSVQPSGGAAGELFF. DNA of the CDR3: TGCAGCGTCCAGCCTAGCGGGGGGGCGGCCGGGGAGCTGTTTTTT.